This passage covers 25 T cell receptor beta chains from one sample sequenced in a study of Graves' ophthalmopathy and Graves' hyperthyroidism. Amplification targeted the TCR beta CDR3 regions, with RNA transcripts as the source material. HTBI primers were used in a first-round RT-PCR, which preceded a second-round multiplex PCR. TCRdb redid the calling of the multiplex PCR reads with MiXCR, one entry per CDR3 protein. The table has a few hundred thousand distinct CDR3 sequences, about 40% seen once. Sequenced material: peripheral blood or thyroid tissue (not recorded which). Every receptor here comes from an adult man with Graves' hyperthyroidism.

The rearrangement uses TRBV7-9 and TRBJ1-4; 7 bases fit TRBD1. V gave up 7 bases and J gave up 8 bases; unmatched junction bases: 10. CDR1 is SEHNR, CDR2 FQNEAQ, per germline (reference sequence). The CDR3 has 14 residues. CDR3 in amino acids: CASTTGWVDEKLFF. The DNA for the CDR3 is TGTGCCAGCACGACAGGGTGGGTGGACGAAAAACTGTTTTTT.

This clonotype was picked up a small number of times. The chain employs TRBV6-5 and TRBJ1-2; the D is unclear. V gave up 2 bases and J gave up 4 bases, with 17 bases separating them. The CDR3 runs 16 residues. Germline lookup yields CDR1 MNHEY and CDR2 SVGAGI. CDR3 coding DNA: TGTGCCAGCAGTTACCTTGGACTCGGTCAAGGCTATGGCTACACCTTC. It codes for CASSYLGLGQGYGYTF.

This clonotype was seen many times. This chain connects TRBV24-1 to TRBJ1-5, with a weak D call TRBD1 (5 bases). The CDR3 is made up of 14 amino acids. V was clipped by 5 bases and J by 0 bases, with 7 bases between them. Germline CDR1 is KGHDR and CDR2 is SFDVKD. The CDR3 bases are TGTGCCACCAGTGCGGGGACTAGCAATCAGCCCCAGCATTTT. Translated: CATSAGTSNQPQHF.

This clonotype was observed a handful of times. V is TRBV27 and J is TRBJ2-7; the D gene is possibly TRBD2 (5 bases). The CDR3 has 14 residues. Germline CDR1 and CDR2: MNHEY and SMNVEV (reference sequence). V lost 6 bases and J 3 bases, leaving 15 bases between the germline ends. CDR3 coding DNA: TGTGCCAGCAGACCCGAGGGATTAAGCTACGAGCAGTACTTC. Translation gives CASRPEGLSYEQYF.

This clonotype has at least ten counts. The CDR3 region has the DNA TGTGCCAGCAGTGAAGGGAGTCAGGGGAAGGGTCAGCCCCAGCATTTT. This sequence encodes CASSEGSQGKGQPQHF. V usage is TRBV2 and J usage is TRBJ1-5, with D maybe TRBD1 (6 bases). V dropped 1 base and J dropped 6 bases, with 16 bases sitting between them. Per the germline V gene, CDR1 is SNHLY and CDR2 is FYNNEI. CDR3 length equals 16 residues.

This clonotype was detected ten times or more. The chain combines TRBV24-1 with TRBJ2-7; D is possibly TRBD1 (6 bases). The V gene lost 7 bases and the J gene lost 2 bases, with 14 bases spanning the gap. This CDR3 contains 14 residues. Germline CDR1 and CDR2: KGHDR and SFDVKD. CDR3 sequence reads: CATSRDTVPYEQYF. CDR3 nucleotide sequence: TGTGCCACCAGCCGGGACACAGTACCCTACGAGCAGTACTTC.

As regards this clonotype: One base away lies a much larger clone, so this may be a sequencing read error. V and J are TRBV7-7 and TRBJ2-7; 8 bases line up with TRBD2. Losses at the gene ends were 1 base for V and 2 bases for J; bases not matched to a gene: 13. Per germline, CDR1 SSHAT and CDR2 FNYEAQ (reference sequence). The CDR3 is 18 residues long. The CDR3 coding sequence is TGTGCCAGCAGCTTAGTAGTTGGGGGGCGGGGGGCGACCTACGAGCAGTACTTC. Translated: CASSLVVGGRGATYEQYF.

This clonotype was counted ten times or more. The V and J genes are TRBV20-1 and TRBJ1-6; 10 bases agree with TRBD1. In germline, CDR1 is DFQATT, CDR2 SNEGSKA (reference sequence). This CDR3 has 14 residues. Germline trimming cut 5 bases from V and 7 bases from J; bases unmatched to any gene: 5. In DNA, the CDR3 is TGCAGTGCTCTATCGACAGGGGGCAATTCACCCCTCCACTTT. The encoded protein is CSALSTGGNSPLHF.

This clonotype was observed many times. This chain links TRBV5-8 with TRBJ2-7; possibly TRBD1 or TRBD2 for D (5 bases each). The CDR3 is 15 residues long. Germline CDR1 is SGHTS and CDR2 is YDEGEE. Trimming stripped 3 bases from V and 0 bases from J, with 13 bases between. Here the CDR3 DNA reads TGTGCCAGCAGCTCAGGGAGCCTCTACTCCTACGAGCAGTACTTC. This encodes CASSSGSLYSYEQYF.

About this clonotype: A much larger clone differs by one base, so this may be a read error. Since no conserved phenylalanine or tryptophan closes the CDR3, a read error is the likely cause. The chain uses TRBV9 and TRBJ1-3; D is ambiguous. The germline gives CDR1 SGDLS, CDR2 YYNGEE. Trimming stripped 0 bases from V and 1 base from J, with 8 bases between. CDR3 length: 15 residues. CDR3 residues: CASSVGASSGNTIYL. Written as DNA, the CDR3 is TGTGCCAGCAGCGTAGGAGCAAGTTCTGGAAACACCATATATCTT.

This clonotype was seen more than once but under ten times. The chain links TRBV9 to TRBJ2-2; weak D call: TRBD1 (6 bases). This CDR3 spans 14 amino acids. V was pared by 0 bases and J by 6 bases, with 9 bases between. CDR1 and CDR2 from the germline V gene are SGDLS and YYNGEE. CDR3 region: CASSVDNRAGELFF. In nucleotides, the CDR3 is TGTGCCAGCAGCGTAGATAACAGGGCCGGGGAGCTGTTTTTT.

Many counts were recorded for this clonotype. This chain links TRBV20-1 with TRBJ2-7; possible D gene TRBD2, 5 bases. The CDR3 contains 14 residues. V gave up 2 bases and J gave up 2 bases, with 13 bases separating them. Looked up from germline, CDR1 is DFQATT and CDR2 is SNEGSKA (reference sequence). In DNA, the CDR3 is TGCAGTGCTAGAAAAGAGGGCAGGACCTACGAGCAGTACTTC. Translating gives CSARKEGRTYEQYF.

A few counts support this clonotype. The gene calls are TRBV18 and TRBJ1-2, with D perhaps matching TRBD1 (6 bases). The length of the CDR3 is 16 residues. In germline, CDR1 is KGHSH, CDR2 LQKENI. V was pared by 5 bases and J by 0 bases, with 16 bases between. The CDR3 region has the DNA TGTGCCAGCTCAACTTACGGGACACCGCCTAACTATGGCTACACCTTC. It is translated as CASSTYGTPPNYGYTF.

The table lists this clonotype with many counts. This chain joins TRBV9 and TRBJ2-5; no clear D. Germline CDR1 and CDR2: SGDLS and YYNGEE. The V end was cut by 0 bases, the J end by 0 bases, with 15 bases between. This CDR3 spans 17 amino acids. The CDR3 DNA follows: TGTGCCAGCAGCGTAGCATCCGGTGGGCGAAACCAAGAGACCCAGTACTTC. This translates into CASSVASGGRNQETQYF.

This clonotype was recorded at least ten times. The rearrangement uses TRBV3-1 and TRBJ2-7; 10 bases agree with TRBD2. The V gene's germline CDR1 is LGHDT and CDR2 YNNKEL (reference sequence). Trimming cost V 5 bases and J 3 bases; bases outside gene matches: 7. CDR3 size: 15 residues. The CDR3 sequence: CASSRSGRVLYEQYF. The CDR3 coding sequence is TGTGCCAGCAGCAGAAGCGGGAGGGTCCTCTACGAGCAGTACTTC.

A note on this clonotype: A junction boundary mismatches the germline segment, possibly from a read error. The chain has TRBV10-3 and TRBJ2-5, with D possibly being TRBD1 (5 bases). The CDR3 spans 13 residues. Per the germline V gene, CDR1 is ENHRY and CDR2 is SYGVKD. CDR3 DNA sequence: TGTGCCATCAGTGAGTCTGGGGCGGATGAGCAGCTCTTC. It translates to CAISESGADEQLF.

The count of this clonotype is one. The chain has TRBV25-1 and TRBJ1-3; D is perhaps TRBD1 (5 bases). Germline loops: CDR1 MGHDK, CDR2 SYGVNS. The ends were cut back, 1 base at V and 8 bases at J, with 21 bases in the middle. The CDR3 sequence is 17 residues long. The CDR3 loop is CASSESGGVGYGYTIYF. The CDR3 DNA reads TGTGCCAGCAGTGAATCGGGGGGAGTTGGCTATGGCTACACCATATATTTT.

Only a few counts were recorded for this clonotype. This rearrangement joins TRBV4-1 to TRBJ2-2; 10 positions agree with TRBD1. CDR3 length: 16 residues. V lost 5 bases to trimming and J lost 2 bases; unmatched junction nucleotides: 5. The germline CDR1 and CDR2 sequences are MGHRA and YSYEKL. CDR3 nucleotides: TGCGCCAGCAGCGGCCGGGACAGGGGTAACACCGGGGAGCTGTTTTTT. Protein product: CASSGRDRGNTGELFF.

This chain links TRBV24-1 with TRBJ2-5, with 13 bases fitting TRBD2. This CDR3 has 17 amino acids. Germline CDR1 KGHDR, CDR2 SFDVKD. V was clipped by 3 bases and J by 1 base; unmatched bases: 4. CDR3 loop: CATSDPTSGGSQETQYF. CDR3 coding DNA: TGTGCCACCAGTGATCCGACTAGCGGGGGGTCCCAAGAGACCCAGTACTTC.

This sequence joins TRBV12-3 or TRBV12-4 and TRBJ2-7; D may be TRBD2 (5 bases). The CDR3 spans 15 residues. The ends were cut back, 2 bases at V and 0 bases at J, with 11 bases in the middle. CDR3 sequence (DNA): TGTGCCAGCAGTTTAACTAGTAAGAGCTCCTACGAGCAGTACTTC. As protein: CASSLTSKSSYEQYF.

The table lists this clonotype with many counts. V usage is TRBV10-3 and J usage is TRBJ2-7; D assignment may be TRBD1 or TRBD2 (5 bases each). Germline assignment: CDR1 ENHRY and CDR2 SYGVKD. This CDR3 is 11 amino acids long. Trimming left V 6 bases short and J 11 bases short, with 14 bases between. The chain's CDR3 is CAIRRDGRKYF. DNA of the CDR3: TGTGCCATCAGGAGGGACGGTCGAAAGTACTTC.

V gene TRBV10-3 combines with J gene TRBJ1-3, with unresolved D. The CDR3 length is 15 residues. Germline CDR1 is ENHRY and CDR2 is SYGVKD. V was trimmed by 2 bases and J by 7 bases, leaving 15 bases between them. The CDR3: CAISEGKRFENTIYF. CDR3 bases: TGTGCCATCAGTGAGGGGAAGCGATTTGAGAACACCATATATTTT.

In this sample, this clonotype turned up many times. The chain is built from TRBV29-1 and TRBJ1-2; D is ambiguous. V lost 3 bases, J lost 0 bases, and 8 bases lay in between. CDR1 SQVTM and CDR2 ANQGSEA come from the germline V gene. This CDR3 is 13 amino acids long. The CDR3 protein is CSVEKGANYGYTF. The DNA of the CDR3 is TGCAGCGTTGAGAAGGGAGCTAACTATGGCTACACCTTC.

About this clonotype itself: This may arise from a read error, as a much more abundant clone is one base away. The chain uses TRBV7-9 and TRBJ2-2, with TRBD2 matching 14 bases. Germline V CDR1 and CDR2: SEHNR, FQNEAQ (reference sequence). This CDR3 has 18 amino acids. CDR3 loop: CASSLAGLAGENTEELFF. Written as DNA, the CDR3 is TGTGCCAGCAGCTTAGCGGGACTAGCGGGGGAGAACACCGAGGAGCTGTTTTTT.

There are a few counts of this clonotype. The chain has TRBV6-6 and TRBJ1-3; D might be TRBD1 (5 bases). The germline V and J ends were trimmed by 5 bases and 0 bases, with 14 bases remaining between them. This CDR3 region has 16 residues. Germline V gene sequence: CDR1 MNHNY, CDR2 SVGAGI (reference sequence). CDR3: CASSRDLTHSGNTIYF. In nucleotides, the CDR3 is TGTGCCAGCAGTCGGGACCTCACACACTCTGGAAACACCATATATTTT.